Each of the 8 T cell receptor beta chains below was sequenced from the same sample in a study of blood T cell repertoires in COVID-19. TCRdb's table, derived via immunoSEQ multiplex PCR, lists solely in-frame clones and lacks some. The repertoire holds some 350,000 clones, 87% seen once, with around 6% in the top ten. Material: peripheral blood. The receptors here all came from a woman in her 50s with COVID-19, enrolled during active disease.

This chain connects TRBV5-5 to TRBJ1-4, with 7 bases that match TRBD1. CDR1 and CDR2 (germline): SGHKS, YYEKEE (reference sequence). Trimming removed 2 bases from V and 6 bases from J; junction bases left unmatched: 13. The CDR3 is 17 residues long. CDR3 sequence: CASSLVTGAVADEKLFF. The DNA of the CDR3 is TGTGCCAGCAGCTTAGTTACAGGGGCCGTTGCTGATGAAAAACTGTTTTTT.

The rearrangement links TRBV2 to TRBJ1-2, with 8 bases lining up with TRBD1. CDR3 length equals 13 residues. V was clipped by 4 bases and J by 8 bases; unmatched bases: 6. Per the germline V gene, CDR1 is SNHLY and CDR2 is FYNNEI. CDR3 DNA sequence: TGTGCCAGCAGTGTCGGAACAGGGGGGGGCTACACCTTC. It is translated as CASSVGTGGGYTF.

The chain couples TRBV30 to TRBJ1-5; weak D call: TRBD1 (5 bases). The CDR3 spans 14 residues. The V and J ends lost 4 bases and 6 bases respectively, with 16 bases between them. Per the germline V gene, CDR1 is GTSNPN and CDR2 is SVGIG (reference sequence). CDR3 coding DNA: TGTGCCTGGACAAGCGGGACCTTGACTCAGCCCCAGCATTTT. It is translated as CAWTSGTLTQPQHF.

This chain uses TRBV10-3 with TRBJ2-3, with TRBD2 identical over 9 bases. The trim removed 10 bases at V and 6 bases at J, leaving 8 bases unmatched. Per the germline V gene, CDR1 is ENHRY and CDR2 is SYGVKD. The CDR3 covers 13 residues. The CDR3 protein is CATLAGVRDTQYF. The CDR3 region has the DNA TGTGCCACCTTAGCGGGAGTGAGGGATACGCAGTATTTT.

The chain carries TRBV5-5 and TRBJ1-5, with a possible D match to TRBD1 (5 bases). Germline assignment: CDR1 SGHKS and CDR2 YYEKEE (reference sequence). V lost 0 bases and J 3 bases, leaving 16 bases between the germline ends. The CDR3 is 17 residues long. The CDR3 DNA reads as TGTGCCAGCAGCTTGGGGACTTGGGGAGGGGTCAATCAGCCCCAGCATTTT. Residues: CASSLGTWGGVNQPQHF.

This chain joins TRBV12-3 or TRBV12-4 and TRBJ1-5, with D possibly TRBD1 on 6 matching bases. There are 13 residues in the CDR3. The ends were cut back, 1 base at V and 10 bases at J, with 11 bases in the middle. CDR3 sequence reads: CASSLVPGHPQHF. The CDR3 nucleotides are TGTGCCAGCAGTTTAGTTCCGGGACATCCCCAGCATTTT.

The chain joins TRBV12-3 or TRBV12-4 to TRBJ2-3; D is possibly TRBD2 (6 bases). Trimming left V 5 bases short and J 5 bases short, with 11 bases between. This CDR3 has 13 residues. CDR3 sequence: CASSTGVRDTQYF. The CDR3 DNA reads TGTGCCAGCAGTACGGGAGTTCGAGATACGCAGTATTTT.

This chain links TRBV13 with TRBJ1-2, with 7 bases aligning to TRBD1. J gave up 4 bases and V 6 bases, and 11 bases lay outside the gene matches. The CDR3 spans 15 residues. CDR1 PRHDT and CDR2 FYEKMQ come from the germline V gene (reference sequence). CDR3 loop: CASRVMDRSTYGYTF. In nucleotides, the CDR3 is TGTGCCAGCAGGGTCATGGACAGGTCAACCTATGGCTACACCTTC.